What follows are 26 T cell receptor beta chains derived from one specimen sequenced in a study of blood T cell repertoires in COVID-19 (dated by TCRdb to about 2020). The receptor library was made with the immunoSEQ multiplex PCR assay. TCRdb took over this immuneACCESS table, retaining in-frame rearrangements with V and J assigned. Such tables are incomplete; in checked studies, under half of the missing clones stem from an unresolved V gene, and the remainder is unexplained. This sample lists tens of thousands of clones; about three quarters were detected once. The ten largest clones take up around a fifth of the sample. The specimen sequenced was peripheral blood. The source of these receptors is a human donor with active or convalescent COVID-19. The donor label of this sample is uncertain.

The chain joins TRBV27 to TRBJ2-2, with 7 bases aligning to TRBD1. The germline V gene encodes CDR1 MNHEY and CDR2 SMNVEV (reference sequence). Trimming at V came to 7 bases and at J to 2 bases, leaving 4 bases not matched to a gene. The CDR3 runs 14 residues. This CDR3 reads CASKTGLNTGELFF. The DNA for the CDR3 is TGTGCCAGCAAGACAGGGCTAAACACCGGGGAGCTGTTTTTT.

The chain employs TRBV4-1 and TRBJ2-7, with 8 positions matching TRBD1. The CDR3 has 14 amino acids. Looked up from germline, CDR1 is MGHRA and CDR2 is YSYEKL. V lost 4 bases to trimming and J lost 2 bases; unmatched junction nucleotides: 4. For the CDR3, the DNA is TGCGCCAGCAGCCTTACCAGGGGGCCCTACGAGCAGTACTTC. As protein: CASSLTRGPYEQYF.

This clone was picked up a small number of times. The chain combines TRBV5-1 with TRBJ1-2; 11 nucleotides align to TRBD1. V was pared by 6 bases and J by 6 bases, with 13 bases of the junction left unmatched. Looked up from germline, CDR1 is SGHRS and CDR2 is YFSETQ. This CDR3 is built from 16 residues. The CDR3 DNA is TGCGCCAGCACGCGGACAGGGGGCCTTCCGGCACATGGCTACACCTTC. Translation: CASTRTGGLPAHGYTF.

This clone has just one count. The genes are TRBV11-3 and TRBJ1-5; no definite D call. Trimming removed 9 bases from V and 4 bases from J, with 7 bases in between. The CDR3 is 11 amino acids. From germline, CDR1 is SGHNT and CDR2 YENEEA. CDR3 amino acids: CASLVNQPQHF. In DNA form, the CDR3 reads TGTGCCAGTCTCGTGAATCAGCCCCAGCATTTT.

The chain couples TRBV14 to TRBJ1-1; D uncertain. Deletions cut 7 bases from V and 1 base from J, with 10 bases between. Germline V lookup: CDR1 SGHDN, CDR2 FVKESK. The CDR3 runs to 13 residues. The CDR3 sequence: CASKRGPNTEAFF. The CDR3 DNA reads as TGTGCCAGCAAGCGGGGTCCGAACACTGAAGCTTTCTTT. Supplemented by reference TRBV14 and TRBJ1-1, the full variable domain reads EAGVTQFPSHSVIEKGQTVTLRCDPISGHDNLYWYRRVMGKEIKFLLHFVKESKQDESGMPNNRFLAERTGGTYSTLKVQPAELEDSGVYFCASKRGPNTEAFFGQGTRLTVV.

This chain joins TRBV27 and TRBJ1-2; possible D gene TRBD1, 5 bases. Trimming left V 6 bases short and J 4 bases short, with 21 bases between. Germline CDR1 and CDR2: MNHEY and SMNVEV (reference sequence). This CDR3 is built from 16 residues. The DNA of the CDR3 is TGTGCCAGCAGAAGTGCCAGGGCTGAAGGGCCCTATGGCTACACCTTC. This encodes CASRSARAEGPYGYTF.

The rearrangement joins TRBV5-1 to TRBJ1-2; 7 bases map to TRBD1. Germline CDR1 reads SGHRS; CDR2 reads YFSETQ. V lost 4 bases to trimming and J lost 3 bases; unmatched junction nucleotides: 6. The CDR3 consists of 14 residues. The CDR3 DNA reads as TGCGCCAGCAGCCCTTCCGGGACAGACTATGGCTACACCTTC. Its protein product is CASSPSGTDYGYTF.

The chain recombines TRBV5-1 with TRBJ2-2, with TRBD2 matching over 7 bases. This CDR3 comprises 16 residues. In germline, CDR1 is SGHRS, CDR2 YFSETQ. The V and J ends lost 3 bases and 1 base, in that order; junction bases with no gene match: 6. Here the CDR3 DNA reads TGCGCCAGCAGCTGGCCTAGCGGAGGGAACACCGGGGAGCTGTTTTTT. Its translation is CASSWPSGGNTGELFF.

This clone was detected once. The V gene is TRBV3-1 (or the pseudogene TRBV3-2), the J gene TRBJ2-1; 10 positions match TRBD2. The CDR3 is made up of 18 amino acids. V trimming: 0 bases; J trimming: 4 bases; junction bases outside the gene matches: 9. Germline V gene data show CDR1 as LGHDT and CDR2 as YNNKEL (reference sequence). CDR3 region: CASSQDGHTSGVYNEQFF. The CDR3 DNA is TGTGCCAGCAGCCAAGATGGGCATACTAGCGGGGTTTACAATGAGCAGTTCTTC.

V is TRBV28 and J is TRBJ1-2; D remains unclear. Trimming took off 8 bases at V and 4 bases at J, with 11 bases between the two ends. Germline-derived CDR1 and CDR2 are MDHEN and SYDVKM. The CDR3 loop spans 12 amino acids. The CDR3 bases are TGTGCCAGCGTCGACCGGGTCTATGGCTACACCTTC. Protein product: CASVDRVYGYTF.

This rearrangement joins TRBV19 to TRBJ1-1, with 8 bases lining up with TRBD1. The CDR3 loop spans 16 amino acids. The germline V gene has CDR1 LNHDA and CDR2 SQIVND (reference sequence). Unmatched junction bases numbered 14, after V lost 6 bases and J lost 5 bases. The CDR3 reads CASSQSPGQGRTEAFF. The CDR3 DNA sequence: TGTGCCAGTAGCCAATCCCCTGGACAGGGAAGAACTGAAGCTTTCTTT.

The rearrangement links TRBV30 to TRBJ1-1, with a possible D match to TRBD1 (5 bases). The ends were cut back, 7 bases at V and 1 base at J, with 13 bases in the middle. CDR3 length: 13 amino acids. Germline V gene lookup returns CDR1 GTSNPN and CDR2 SVGIG (reference sequence). DNA for the CDR3: TGTGCCTTGAACCTCGGGGGGAACACTGAAGCTTTCTTT. This codes for CALNLGGNTEAFF.

This chain connects TRBV27 to TRBJ1-3; no clear D. CDR1 and CDR2 from the germline V gene are MNHEY and SMNVEV (reference sequence). The CDR3 extends over 16 amino acids. Trimming cost V 6 bases and J 0 bases, with 15 bases left between them. The chain's CDR3 is CASSKLPGSSGNTIYF. CDR3 coding DNA: TGTGCCAGCAGCAAATTACCTGGGAGCTCTGGAAACACCATATATTTT.

The chain uses TRBV11-2 and TRBJ2-3; D unresolved. This CDR3 comprises 14 residues. Trimming shortened V by 6 bases and J by 3 bases, and 13 bases separated the two germline ends. The germline gives CDR1 SGHAT, CDR2 FQNNGV. The CDR3 DNA reads TGTGCCAGCAGGAATCCGGCAGCGACAGATACGCAGTATTTT. Its protein product is CASRNPAATDTQYF.

V and J are TRBV19 and TRBJ2-7, with D possibly being TRBD2 (5 bases). The length of the CDR3 is 12 residues. Germline V lookup: CDR1 LNHDA, CDR2 SQIVND (reference sequence). V lost 5 bases and J lost 2, with 7 bases in between. CDR3 DNA sequence: TGTGCCAGTAGTGGGCGGGCCTACGAGCAGTACTTC. Amino acid sequence: CASSGRAYEQYF.

V is TRBV4-2 and J is TRBJ2-5; 7 bases line up with TRBD2. The V gene's germline CDR1 is LGHNA and CDR2 YNFKEQ. The CDR3 has 16 amino acids. Losses at the gene ends were 0 bases for V and 1 base for J; bases not matched to a gene: 5. The CDR3: CASSQDHASGQETQYF. As DNA, the CDR3 is TGTGCCAGCAGCCAAGATCACGCTAGCGGCCAAGAGACCCAGTACTTC.

This clone has only a few counts. V gene TRBV5-5 combines with J gene TRBJ2-1; 11 bases map to TRBD2. This CDR3 has 19 amino acids. Germline V gives CDR1 SGHKS, CDR2 YYEKEE (reference sequence). V was pared by 3 bases and J by 10 bases, with 21 bases of the junction left unmatched. CDR3 region: CASSSGRQGVTSGSREQFF. DNA of the CDR3: TGTGCCAGCAGCTCAGGGAGACAGGGGGTAACTAGCGGGAGTCGGGAGCAGTTCTTC.

This clone occurred a few times. The rearrangement joins TRBV9 to TRBJ2-7, with 12 nucleotides matching TRBD2. V dropped 0 bases and J dropped 7; count of bases not matched to a gene: 23. Germline lookup yields CDR1 SGDLS and CDR2 YYNGEE. This CDR3 is built from 21 residues. The CDR3 sequence: CASSVGGLAGKIPTGLGEQYF. Written as DNA, the CDR3 is TGTGCCAGCAGCGTAGGTGGACTAGCGGGAAAGATACCTACGGGGTTGGGGGAGCAGTACTTC.

The rearrangement uses TRBV6-6 and TRBJ2-2; the match to TRBD2 covers 11 bases. The V gene end was trimmed by 5 bases and the J gene end by 1 base; junction bases not matched to a gene: 6. Germline CDR1 reads MNHNY; CDR2 reads SVGAGI (reference sequence). The CDR3 consists of 17 residues. The CDR3 sequence: CASSPSLAGGNTGELFF. The DNA of the CDR3 is TGTGCCAGCAGTCCTTCCCTAGCGGGAGGGAACACCGGGGAGCTGTTTTTT.

This clone was picked up a small number of times. This chain connects TRBV5-4 to TRBJ2-6; D is unresolved. The CDR3 is 15 residues long. Trimming took 4 bases from V and 4 from J, leaving 12 bases between them. CDR1 is SGHNT, CDR2 YYREEE, per germline (reference sequence). The CDR3 nucleotides are TGTGCCAGCAGCCCGCAGGTTGGAGGGGCCAACGTCCTGACTTTC. Translated, it gives CASSPQVGGANVLTF.

The chain joins TRBV7-9 to TRBJ2-4; possible D gene TRBD1, 5 bases. The CDR3 length is 12 residues. Germline V gene sequence: CDR1 SEHNR, CDR2 FQNEAQ (reference sequence). With 4 bases removed from V and 8 bases from J, the gap between germline ends came to 9 bases. The CDR3 sequence: CASSSTGHIQYF. CDR3 nucleotides: TGTGCCAGCAGCTCCACAGGTCACATTCAGTACTTC. The full variable domain, completed using reference TRBV7-9 and TRBJ2-4, is DTGVSQNPRHKITKRGQNVTFRCDPISEHNRLYWYRQTLGQGPEFLTYFQNEAQLEKSRLLSDRFSAERPKGSFSTLEIQRTEQGDSAMYLCASSSTGHIQYFGAGTRLSVL.

This chain connects TRBV28 to TRBJ1-5; 9 nucleotides match TRBD1. V shed 5 bases, J shed 6 bases, and the junction held 8 bases outside the gene matches. CDR1 and CDR2 (germline): MDHEN, SYDVKM. The CDR3 is 15 amino acids. CDR3 loop: CASSLPGQGTQPQHF. In DNA form, the CDR3 reads TGTGCCAGCAGTCTTCCGGGACAGGGAACTCAGCCCCAGCATTTT.

This clone has only a few counts. The J gene is TRBJ2-7, the V gene TRBV2, with TRBD1 matching 8 bases. The CDR3 has 13 amino acids. J gave up 6 bases and V 11 bases, and 12 bases lay outside the gene matches. Germline assignment: CDR1 SNHLY and CDR2 FYNNEI. Here the CDR3 DNA reads TGTGCCGGATCAGGACAGGGCTGGGGCGAGCAGTACTTC. The encoded protein is CAGSGQGWGEQYF. The whole variable domain, remainder taken from reference TRBV2 and TRBJ2-7, is EPEVTQTPSHQVTQMGQEVILRCVPISNHLYFYWYRQILGQKVEFLVSFYNNEISEKSEIFDDQFSVERPDGSNFTLKIRSTKLEDSAMYFCAGSGQGWGEQYFGPGTRLTVT.

Only a few counts were recorded for this clone. The chain recombines TRBV9 with TRBJ2-7; 8 bases agree with TRBD1. Germline CDR1 is SGDLS and CDR2 is YYNGEE. The CDR3 extends over 16 amino acids. The J segment lost 0 bases and the V segment lost 0 bases, leaving 5 bases of the junction unmatched. In DNA, the CDR3 is TGTGCCAGCAGCGTAGAGGACAGGGCCTTCTCCTACGAGCAGTACTTC. The encoded protein is CASSVEDRAFSYEQYF.

The chain recombines TRBV5-1 with TRBJ2-3, with D perhaps TRBD2 (6 bases). The germline V and J ends were trimmed by 6 bases and 2 bases, with 13 bases remaining between them. Germline V CDR1 and CDR2: SGHRS, YFSETQ. The CDR3 runs to 14 residues. The CDR3 reads CASTRRDSTDTQYF. The CDR3 DNA is TGCGCCAGCACCCGCCGGGACTCCACAGATACGCAGTATTTT.

V and J are TRBV7-8 and TRBJ2-3, with TRBD1 as a possible D gene (6 bases). This CDR3 is built from 15 residues. Looked up from germline, CDR1 is SGHVS and CDR2 is FQNEAQ. V gave up 4 bases and J gave up 0 bases, with 11 bases separating them. This CDR3 is CASSSDRTSTDTQYF. CDR3 coding DNA: TGTGCCAGCAGCTCGGACAGAACTAGCACAGATACGCAGTATTTT. The entire variable domain, with the rest obtained from reference TRBV7-8 and TRBJ2-3, is as follows: GAGVSQSPRYKVAKRGQDVALRCDPISGHVSLFWYQQALGQGPEFLTYFQNEAQLDKSGLPSDRFFAERPEGSVSTLKIQRTQQEDSAVYLCASSSDRTSTDTQYFGPGTRLTVL.